Below are 18 T cell receptor beta chains sequenced from a single sample in a study of neurological immune-mediated disorders (dated by TCRdb to between 2019 and 2020). To prepare the library, 5' RACE was applied. Sequencer: Illumina HiSeq 2500. TCRdb applied fastp at Q25 and MiXCR to the public reads, then kept only in-frame beta chains. Rows with one shared CDR3 protein collapse into an entry with the most common genes and DNA. The table for this sample lists about 17,000 distinct CDR3 sequences; 3.5% of them were counted only once. 20% of the sample comes from the top ten. Sequences were obtained from CD8+ T cells from blood. Receptors originate from a woman in her forties in good health.

There are many counts of this clonotype. The chain combines TRBV20-1 with TRBJ1-5; D possibly corresponds to TRBD1 (5 bases). Germline values: CDR1 DFQATT, CDR2 SNEGSKA (reference sequence). CDR3 length: 15 residues. V was clipped by 0 bases and J by 0 bases, with 9 bases between them. In DNA, the CDR3 is TGCAGTGCTAGAGACTATGGGGCTAGCAATCAGCCCCAGCATTTT. It translates to CSARDYGASNQPQHF.

This clonotype was seen repeatedly, ten times or more. The V call is TRBV20-1, the J call TRBJ2-2; 11 bases agree with TRBD2. The trim removed 1 base at V and 1 base at J, leaving 5 bases unmatched. Germline V CDR1 and CDR2: DFQATT, SNEGSKA (reference sequence). The CDR3 is 17 residues long. CDR3 residues: CSARVTSGTVNTGELFF. The CDR3 DNA follows: TGCAGTGCTAGAGTGACTAGCGGGACCGTGAACACCGGGGAGCTGTTTTTT.

This clonotype was found many times. The chain is built from TRBV4-1 and TRBJ2-2, with TRBD1 matching 7 bases. With 4 bases clipped from V and 2 bases from J, the junction kept 7 bases outside the gene matches. Germline CDR1 reads MGHRA; CDR2 reads YSYEKL. The CDR3 spans 16 residues. The DNA of the CDR3 is TGCGCCAGCAGCCCGAGGACAGGAGATAACACCGGGGAGCTGTTTTTT. This translates into CASSPRTGDNTGELFF.

This clonotype has at least ten counts. The chain combines TRBV12-3 or TRBV12-4 with TRBJ2-1; D gene uncertain. This CDR3 spans 15 amino acids. V lost 3 bases, J lost 0 bases, and 9 bases lay in between. The CDR3 DNA reads TGTGCCAGCAGTTTTAGGGCTAGCTCCTACAATGAGCAGTTCTTC. Protein sequence: CASSFRASSYNEQFF.

Many counts were recorded for this clonotype. The chain has TRBV5-6 and TRBJ1-5; no reliable D call. The CDR3 contains 12 residues. Germline lookup yields CDR1 SGHDT and CDR2 YYEEEE. V lost 1 base and J 7 bases, leaving 6 bases between the germline ends. In DNA, the CDR3 is TGTGCCAGCAGCTTGCTTAGCCAGCCCCAGCATTTT. It codes for CASSLLSQPQHF. The full variable domain, completed using reference TRBV5-6 and TRBJ1-5, is DAGVTQSPTHLIKTRGQQVTLRCSPKSGHDTVSWYQQALGQGPQFIFQYYEEEERQRGNFPDRFSGHQFPNYSSELNVNALLLGDSALYLCASSLLSQPQHFGDGTRLSIL.

The sample holds many counts of this clonotype. The V and J genes are TRBV20-1 and TRBJ2-5; D is ambiguous. CDR3 size: 12 residues. Looked up from germline, CDR1 is DFQATT and CDR2 is SNEGSKA (reference sequence). V dropped 6 bases and J dropped 2 bases, with 10 bases sitting between them. The CDR3 loop is CSAPLVQETQYF. CDR3 sequence (DNA): TGCAGTGCCCCCCTCGTTCAAGAGACCCAGTACTTC.

Ten or more counts support this clonotype. The gene calls are TRBV3-1 and TRBJ2-7, with 8 bases that match TRBD2. Germline V gene lookup returns CDR1 LGHDT and CDR2 YNNKEL (reference sequence). This CDR3 is built from 17 residues. V was clipped by 2 bases and J by 2 bases; unmatched bases: 11. The CDR3 spells CASSQQLRTSRPYEQYF. In nucleotides, the CDR3 is TGTGCCAGCAGCCAACAACTCCGGACTAGCAGGCCCTACGAGCAGTACTTC.

This clonotype was counted ten times or more. The chain is built from TRBV5-1 and TRBJ2-1; 14 bases fit TRBD2. The CDR3 runs to 17 residues. CDR1 is SGHRS and CDR2 is YFSETQ in the germline V gene. With V trimmed by 2 bases and J by 6 bases, 7 bases remained unmatched. The CDR3 coding sequence is TGCGCCAGCAGCTTTCCACCCGGGACTAGCGGGAGCAATGAGCAGTTCTTC. Protein product: CASSFPPGTSGSNEQFF.

This clonotype has only a few counts. The chain is built from TRBV27 and TRBJ2-7, with TRBD1 as a possible D gene (6 bases). V was clipped by 1 base and J by 6 bases, with 16 bases between them. Per the germline V gene, CDR1 is MNHEY and CDR2 is SMNVEV (reference sequence). This CDR3 contains 15 residues. DNA for the CDR3: TGTGCCAGCAGTTTATTAGCCCCAGGGGTCGGCGAGCAGTACTTC. This sequence encodes CASSLLAPGVGEQYF.

This clonotype was picked up many times. The chain combines TRBV12-3 or TRBV12-4 with TRBJ2-1; no clear D. Trimming took off 3 bases at V and 0 bases at J, with 6 bases between the two ends. The CDR3 has 14 amino acids. The CDR3 region is CASSFRVSYNEQFF. The CDR3 DNA sequence: TGTGCCAGCAGTTTTCGGGTCTCCTACAATGAGCAGTTCTTC.

This clonotype was seen at least ten times. The chain employs TRBV6-2 or TRBV6-3 and TRBJ2-7; D uncertain. The V gene's germline CDR1 is MNHEY and CDR2 SVGEGT. The V end was cut by 0 bases, the J end by 3 bases, with 6 bases between. This CDR3 is built from 13 residues. DNA for the CDR3: TGTGCCAGCAGTTACTCGTACAGCTACGAGCAGTACTTC. Translation: CASSYSYSYEQYF.

Many counts were recorded for this clonotype. This CDR3 is CASSFPDQPQHF. CDR3 in DNA: TGTGCCAGCAGTTTCCCCGATCAGCCCCAGCATTTT. The V and J genes are TRBV7-9 and TRBJ1-5; D is ambiguous. Trimming left V 6 bases short and J 5 bases short, with 8 bases between. The CDR3 loop spans 12 amino acids. Per the germline V gene, CDR1 is SEHNR and CDR2 is FQNEAQ (reference sequence).

The sample holds many counts of this clonotype. The CDR3 protein is CASSQDSGGYGYTF. The CDR3 DNA is TGCGCCAGCAGCCAAGATAGCGGAGGCTATGGCTACACCTTC. The chain recombines TRBV4-1 with TRBJ1-2; D gene unclear. V was cut by 0 bases and J by 4 bases, with 9 bases left in between. Germline V gene lookup returns CDR1 MGHRA and CDR2 YSYEKL. This CDR3 contains 14 residues.

This clonotype was seen many times. The V call is TRBV28, the J call TRBJ2-5; D may be TRBD2 (5 bases). The CDR3 contains 15 residues. The V gene lost 4 bases and the J gene lost 5 bases, with 17 bases spanning the gap. Germline assignment: CDR1 MDHEN and CDR2 SYDVKM. The CDR3 DNA sequence: TGTGCCAGCAGTTCGCTGAGACTAATAGGGGAGACCCAGTACTTC. This codes for CASSSLRLIGETQYF.

There are many counts of this clonotype. The chain couples TRBV5-1 to TRBJ2-1; 10 nucleotides agree with TRBD2. V shed 4 bases and J 9 bases; nucleotides not matched to a gene: 16. CDR1 is SGHRS, CDR2 YFSETQ, per germline. The CDR3 is 17 residues long. CDR3 loop: CASSPRLAGDPPGEQFF. CDR3 in DNA: TGCGCCAGCAGCCCCAGACTAGCGGGCGACCCCCCCGGTGAGCAGTTCTTC.

The table lists this clonotype with many counts. The chain carries TRBV5-5 and TRBJ2-3; TRBD2 agrees at 8 bases. The CDR3 spans 15 residues. V lost 3 bases and J lost 3; bases outside the gene matches: 6. Looked up from germline, CDR1 is SGHKS and CDR2 is YYEKEE (reference sequence). CDR3 in DNA: TGTGCCAGCAGCTCCGGGACTAGTGATACAGATACGCAGTATTTT. It translates to CASSSGTSDTDTQYF. The whole variable domain, filled in from reference TRBV5-5 and TRBJ2-3, reads DAGVTQSPTHLIKTRGQQVTLRCSPISGHKSVSWYQQVLGQGPQFIFQYYEKEERGRGNFPDRFSARQFPNYSSELNVNALLLGDSALYLCASSSGTSDTDTQYFGPGTRLTVL.

This clonotype was recorded many times. The chain couples TRBV4-1 to TRBJ2-7; D may be TRBD1 or TRBD2 (5 bases each). V lost 1 base and J 5 bases, leaving 12 bases between the germline ends. CDR1 and CDR2 (germline): MGHRA, YSYEKL. The CDR3 has 14 amino acids. The CDR3 nucleotides read TGCGCCAGCAGCCAAGCCCCCGGGGCCAACGAGCAGTACTTC. Translated: CASSQAPGANEQYF.

In its sample, this clonotype was seen many times. J is TRBJ1-1 and V is TRBV6-5, with D possibly matching TRBD1 (5 bases). V gave up 3 bases and J gave up 0 bases, with 8 bases separating them. Germline V gene data show CDR1 as MNHEY and CDR2 as SVGAGI. The CDR3 extends over 14 amino acids. The CDR3 region is CASSYGGLNTEAFF. CDR3 bases: TGTGCCAGCAGTTATGGGGGTCTGAACACTGAAGCTTTCTTT.